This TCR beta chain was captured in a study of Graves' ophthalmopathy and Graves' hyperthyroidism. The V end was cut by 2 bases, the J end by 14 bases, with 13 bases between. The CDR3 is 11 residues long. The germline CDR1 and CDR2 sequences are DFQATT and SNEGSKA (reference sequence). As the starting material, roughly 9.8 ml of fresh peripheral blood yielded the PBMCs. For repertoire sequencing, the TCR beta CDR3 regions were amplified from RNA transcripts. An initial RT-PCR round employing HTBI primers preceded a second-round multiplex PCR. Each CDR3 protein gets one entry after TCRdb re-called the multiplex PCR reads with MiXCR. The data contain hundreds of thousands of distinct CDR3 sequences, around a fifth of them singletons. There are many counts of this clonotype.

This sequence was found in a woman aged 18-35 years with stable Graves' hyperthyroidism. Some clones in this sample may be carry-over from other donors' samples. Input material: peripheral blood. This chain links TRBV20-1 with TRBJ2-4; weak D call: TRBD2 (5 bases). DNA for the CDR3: TGCAGTGCTAGAACCCAACTAGTTGAGTACTTC. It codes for CSARTQLVEYF.